This T cell receptor beta chain is drawn from a study of T cell responses to AZD1222 COVID-19 vaccine. Study-wide points: Seropositive at baseline were only a handful of AZD1222 recipients. Repertoire collection took place solely once the T cell response had peaked. It should be noted that donors were predominantly white British and more often female, and clonal diversity was possibly underestimated.

Comment on this clone: Its antigen is as yet unknown.

Repertoires were generated with immunoSEQ multiplex PCR, while TCRdb's copy carries only in-frame clones and drops some. The table has 100,000 or so clones, approximately 90% seen once. CDR3 length: 16 amino acids. Germline-derived CDR1 and CDR2 are SGHTA and FQGNSA. With V trimmed by 1 base and J by 6 bases, 6 bases remained unmatched. This sequence originates from an adult in good health. The input for sequencing was peripheral blood, taken on day 0 of AZD1222 vaccination. The chain carries TRBV7-2 and TRBJ2-2; 9 bases fit TRBD1. The CDR3 DNA reads as TGTGCCAGCAGCTTAGGTGGGACAGGGAGCCCCGGGGAGCTGTTTTTT. It yields the protein CASSLGGTGSPGELFF.